One sample yielded the 6 T cell receptor beta chains listed below, sequenced in a study of cytomegalovirus exposure and HLA in healthy donors (dated by TCRdb to about 2017). The receptor library was made with the immunoSEQ multiplex PCR assay. TCRdb's version of the immuneACCESS table is confined to in-frame rearrangements and falls short of the full clone set. An unresolved V gene accounts for under half of the shortfall where checked; the remainder is of unknown origin. The sample table holds 150,000 to 250,000 clones, of which 80% to 90% were seen once. The top ten clones comprise around 1.3% of the sample. The sequencing sample was made of PBMCs. Receptors were obtained from a woman between 25 and 40 years old in good health and CMV-seronegative.

The chain joins TRBV30 to TRBJ2-1, with 7 bases lining up with TRBD2. CDR1 is GTSNPN, CDR2 SVGIG, per germline (reference sequence). This CDR3 contains 13 residues. V lost 3 bases and J lost 9; bases outside the gene matches: 8. CDR3 in DNA: TGTGCCTGGAGACTAGCGTCGGTTGGTGAGCAGTTCTTC. Protein: CAWRLASVGEQFF. The variable domain in full, completed from reference TRBV30 and TRBJ2-1, reads SQTIHQWPATLVQPVGSPLSLECTVEGTSNPNLYWYRQAAGRGLQLLFYSVGIGQISSEVPQNLSASRPQDRQFILSSKKLLLSDSGFYLCAWRLASVGEQFFGPGTRLTVL.

This chain connects TRBV7-9 to TRBJ2-2; TRBD1 is a possible D gene (5 bases). V was cut by 4 bases and J by 5 bases, with 11 bases left in between. Germline lookup yields CDR1 SEHNR and CDR2 FQNEAQ (reference sequence). There are 14 residues in the CDR3. The CDR3 DNA reads as TGTGCCAGCAGCTCTTCAGGGTGGACCGGGGAGCTGTTTTTT. Its translation: CASSSSGWTGELFF.

The V and J genes are TRBV18 and TRBJ1-1, with 8 bases fitting TRBD1. V was pared by 6 bases and J by 3 bases, with 9 bases of the junction left unmatched. CDR3 length equals 15 residues. Germline assignment: CDR1 KGHSH and CDR2 LQKENI. This chain's CDR3 is CASSGQGAVDTEAFF. CDR3 nucleotide sequence: TGTGCCAGCTCGGGGCAGGGGGCAGTGGACACTGAAGCTTTCTTT.

J is TRBJ1-2 and V is TRBV6-1; D possibly corresponds to TRBD1 (5 bases). Deletions cut 10 bases from V and 7 bases from J, with 19 bases between. This CDR3 contains 13 residues. CDR1 MNHNS and CDR2 SASEGT come from the germline V gene. The CDR3 sequence: CATTAGTQIGYTF. As DNA, the CDR3 is TGTGCCACCACGGCCGGGACTCAAATTGGCTACACCTTC.

The chain combines TRBV7-9 with TRBJ2-2; 7 nucleotides align to TRBD2. CDR3 length: 16 residues. V was clipped by 7 bases and J by 3 bases; unmatched bases: 11. Germline CDR1 is SEHNR and CDR2 is FQNEAQ (reference sequence). CDR3 sequence: CASIERRERDTGELFF. CDR3 DNA sequence: TGTGCCAGCATTGAGAGGCGGGAGAGGGACACCGGGGAGCTGTTTTTT.

The chain links TRBV19 to TRBJ2-5; tentatively, D is TRBD2 (5 bases). CDR3 length: 16 residues. Germline assignment: CDR1 LNHDA and CDR2 SQIVND (reference sequence). The V and J ends lost 1 base and 4 bases respectively, with 16 bases between them. The CDR3 coding sequence is TGTGCCAGTAGTATAGTGGCCGGAGGAGGTATAGAGACCCAGTACTTC. Translation: CASSIVAGGGIETQYF.